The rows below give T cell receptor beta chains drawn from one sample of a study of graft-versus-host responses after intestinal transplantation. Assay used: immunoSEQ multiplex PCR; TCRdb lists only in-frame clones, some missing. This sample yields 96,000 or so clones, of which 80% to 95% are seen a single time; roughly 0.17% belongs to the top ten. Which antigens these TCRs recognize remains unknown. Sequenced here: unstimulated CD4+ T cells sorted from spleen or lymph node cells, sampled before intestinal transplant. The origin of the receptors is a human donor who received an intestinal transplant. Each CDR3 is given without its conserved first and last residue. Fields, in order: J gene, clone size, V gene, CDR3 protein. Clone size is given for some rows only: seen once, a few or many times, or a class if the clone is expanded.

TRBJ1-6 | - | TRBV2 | ASRAQGARNSPLH
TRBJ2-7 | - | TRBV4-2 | ASSQGASGRIEQY
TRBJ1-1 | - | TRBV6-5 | ASKIQASTEAF
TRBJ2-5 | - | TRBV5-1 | ASRLQGQETQY
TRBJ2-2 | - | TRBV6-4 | ASSVRGGASGELF
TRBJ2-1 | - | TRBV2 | ASRPPGGPRGEQF
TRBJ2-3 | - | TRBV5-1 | ASSLAGTGNTDTQY
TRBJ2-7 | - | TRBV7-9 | ASSPRDRAYEQY
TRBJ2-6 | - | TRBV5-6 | ASSLLGPSGANVLT
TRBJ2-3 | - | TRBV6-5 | ASSYVWSGTDTQY
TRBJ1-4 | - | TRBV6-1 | ASSETGATNEKLF
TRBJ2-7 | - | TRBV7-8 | ASSLSTGSSYEQY
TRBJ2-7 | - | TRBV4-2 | ASSPGLADYEQY
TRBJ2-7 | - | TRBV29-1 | SVVRALPYEQY
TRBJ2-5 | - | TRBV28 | ASSPAPGQGKETQY
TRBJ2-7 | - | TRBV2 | ASTPDRFSYEQY
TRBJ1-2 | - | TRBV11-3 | ASSKVGYGYT
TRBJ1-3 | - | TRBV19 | ASIGRDAGNTIY
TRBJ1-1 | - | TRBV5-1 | ASSLVRGTVNTEAF
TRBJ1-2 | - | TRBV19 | ASSMQGSLYYGYT
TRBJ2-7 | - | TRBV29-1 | SVEDHRRSGRSGYEQY
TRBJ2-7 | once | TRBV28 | ASSPRSSGSTYEQY
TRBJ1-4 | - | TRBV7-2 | ASSLTGINEKLF
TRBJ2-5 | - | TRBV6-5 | ASSLRRFQETQY
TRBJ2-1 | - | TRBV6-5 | ASRSGLAAVEQF
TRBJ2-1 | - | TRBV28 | ASSLPLSPNEQF
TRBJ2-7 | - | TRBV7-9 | ASSLVQRTYEQY
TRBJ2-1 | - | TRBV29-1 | SVEGLAGGPSYNEQF
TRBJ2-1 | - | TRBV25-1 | ASSESSGGDYNEQF
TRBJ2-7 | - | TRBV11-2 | ASSLVSSGPYEQY
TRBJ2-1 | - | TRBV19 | ASRFRGGGTYNEQF
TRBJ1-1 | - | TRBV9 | ASSVVPGGNTEAF
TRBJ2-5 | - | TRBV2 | ASSEGQGPETQY
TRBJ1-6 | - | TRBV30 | AWSVTGSSNSPLH
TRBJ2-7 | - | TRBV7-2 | ASSSRQFALSFEQY
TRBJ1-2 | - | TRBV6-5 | ASSSDYGYT
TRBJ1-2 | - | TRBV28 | ASSFGRGQGGYT
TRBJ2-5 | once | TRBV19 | ASSIDSRTSGRLETQY
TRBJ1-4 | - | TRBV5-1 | ASSLGDRGEKLF
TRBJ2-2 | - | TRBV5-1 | ASSSSVSTNTGELF
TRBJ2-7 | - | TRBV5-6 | ASSLYGAATNYEQY
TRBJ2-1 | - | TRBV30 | AWSVGGTHNEQF
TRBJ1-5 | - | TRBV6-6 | ASSSPTGFRNQPQH
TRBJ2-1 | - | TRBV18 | ASSPLSRDNEQF
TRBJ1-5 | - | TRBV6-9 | ASSYEPGWNQPQH
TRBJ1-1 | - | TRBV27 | ASSLDPGNTEAF
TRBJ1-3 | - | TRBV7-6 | ASSRDRGNTIY
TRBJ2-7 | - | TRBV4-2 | ASSQEVGTSGGFYEQY